This T cell receptor (beta chain) was found in a study of blood T cell repertoires in COVID-19. Repertoires were generated with immunoSEQ multiplex PCR, while TCRdb's copy carries only in-frame clones and drops some. The sample has nearly 300,000 clones, 88% seen once. The CDR3 is 16 amino acids. The ends lost 5 bases at V and 0 bases at J; junction bases unmatched: 4. Germline V lookup: CDR1 SGHTA, CDR2 FQGTGA. The rearrangement links TRBV7-3 to TRBJ2-1; 10 nucleotides align to TRBD2. The specimen sequenced was peripheral blood. This TCR derives from a woman younger than 45 who had recovered from COVID-19. This CDR3 reads CASSPAGGLSYNEQFF. The CDR3, as DNA: TGTGCCAGCAGCCCAGCGGGGGGGCTCTCCTACAATGAGCAGTTCTTC.